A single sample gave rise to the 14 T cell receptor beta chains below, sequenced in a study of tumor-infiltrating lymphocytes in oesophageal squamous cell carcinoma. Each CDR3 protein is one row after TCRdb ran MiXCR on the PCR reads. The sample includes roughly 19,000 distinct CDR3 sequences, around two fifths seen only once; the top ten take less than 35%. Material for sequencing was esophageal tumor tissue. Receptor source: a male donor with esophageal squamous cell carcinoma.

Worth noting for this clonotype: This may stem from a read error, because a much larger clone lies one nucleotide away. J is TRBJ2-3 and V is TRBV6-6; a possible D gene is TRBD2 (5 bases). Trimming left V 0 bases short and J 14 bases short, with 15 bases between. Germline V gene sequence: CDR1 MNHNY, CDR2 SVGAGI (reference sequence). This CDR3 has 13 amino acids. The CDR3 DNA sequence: TGTGCCAGCAGTTACTCGGCGGCCGGGGAGCTGTATTTT. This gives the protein CASSYSAAGELYF.

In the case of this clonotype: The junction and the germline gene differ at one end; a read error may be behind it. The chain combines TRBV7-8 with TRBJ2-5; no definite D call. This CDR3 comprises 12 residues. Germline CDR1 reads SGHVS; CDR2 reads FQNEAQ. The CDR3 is CASSQGISPLHF. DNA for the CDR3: TGTGCCAGCAGCCAAGGGATTTCACCCCTCCACTTC.

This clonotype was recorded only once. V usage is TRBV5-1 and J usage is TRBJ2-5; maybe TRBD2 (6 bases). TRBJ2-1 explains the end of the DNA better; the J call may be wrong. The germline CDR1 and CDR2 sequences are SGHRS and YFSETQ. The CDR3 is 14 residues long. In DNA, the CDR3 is TGCGCCAGCAGCCCCGGACTGGGGGAGGATGAGCAGTTCTTC. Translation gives CASSPGLGEDEQFF.

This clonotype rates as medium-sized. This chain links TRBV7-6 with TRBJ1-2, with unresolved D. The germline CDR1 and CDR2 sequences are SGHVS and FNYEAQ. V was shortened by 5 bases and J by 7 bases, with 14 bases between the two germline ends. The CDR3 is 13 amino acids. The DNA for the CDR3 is TGTGCCAGCAGCGACGGGAGTTTCCCTGGCTACACCTTC. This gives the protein CASSDGSFPGYTF.

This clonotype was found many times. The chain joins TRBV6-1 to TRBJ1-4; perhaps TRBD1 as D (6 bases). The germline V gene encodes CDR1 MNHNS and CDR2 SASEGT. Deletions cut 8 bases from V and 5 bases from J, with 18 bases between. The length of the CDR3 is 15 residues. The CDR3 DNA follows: TGTGCCAGCGGGCATTGGGGGGGCGCGAATGAAAAACTGTTTTTT. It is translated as CASGHWGGANEKLFF.

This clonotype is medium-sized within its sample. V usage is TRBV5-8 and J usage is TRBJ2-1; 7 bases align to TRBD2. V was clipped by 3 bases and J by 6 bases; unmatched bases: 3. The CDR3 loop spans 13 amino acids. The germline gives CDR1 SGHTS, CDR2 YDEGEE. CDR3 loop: CASSSRTSNEQFF. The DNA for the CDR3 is TGTGCCAGCAGCTCCCGGACTAGCAATGAGCAGTTCTTC.

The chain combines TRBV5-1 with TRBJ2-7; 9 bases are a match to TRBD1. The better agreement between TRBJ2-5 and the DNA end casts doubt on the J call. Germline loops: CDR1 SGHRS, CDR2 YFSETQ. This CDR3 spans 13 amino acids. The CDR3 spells CASSMTGGETQYF. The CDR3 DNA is TGCGCCAGCAGCATGACAGGGGGGGAGACCCAGTACTTC.

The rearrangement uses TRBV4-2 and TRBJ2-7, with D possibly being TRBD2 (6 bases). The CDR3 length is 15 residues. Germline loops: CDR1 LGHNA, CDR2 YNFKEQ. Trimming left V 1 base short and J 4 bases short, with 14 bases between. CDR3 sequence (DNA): TGTGCCAGCAGCCAAGTCTCGGGAGCGAGGTACGAGCAGTACTTC. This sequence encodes CASSQVSGARYEQYF.

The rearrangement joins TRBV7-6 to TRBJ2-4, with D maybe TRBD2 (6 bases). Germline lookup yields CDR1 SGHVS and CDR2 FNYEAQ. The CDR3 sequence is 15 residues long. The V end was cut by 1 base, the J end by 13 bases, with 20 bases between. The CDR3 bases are TGTGCCAGCAGCTTAGTGGGACTGGGGAGTGGGGAGCAGTACTTC. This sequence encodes CASSLVGLGSGEQYF.

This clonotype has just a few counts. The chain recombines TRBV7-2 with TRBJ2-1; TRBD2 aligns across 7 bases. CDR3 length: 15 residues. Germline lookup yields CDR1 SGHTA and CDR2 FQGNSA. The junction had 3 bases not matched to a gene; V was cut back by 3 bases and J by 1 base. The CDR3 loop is CASSFSSGSYNEQFF. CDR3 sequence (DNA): TGTGCCAGCAGCTTTAGTAGCGGGTCCTACAATGAGCAGTTCTTC.

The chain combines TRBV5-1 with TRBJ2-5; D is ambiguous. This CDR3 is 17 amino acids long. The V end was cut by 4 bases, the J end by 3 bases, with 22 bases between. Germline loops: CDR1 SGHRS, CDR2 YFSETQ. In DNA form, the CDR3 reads TGCGCCAGCAGCCGGAACAGATTCCGGGTTCAAGAAGAGACCCAGTACTTC. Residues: CASSRNRFRVQEETQYF.

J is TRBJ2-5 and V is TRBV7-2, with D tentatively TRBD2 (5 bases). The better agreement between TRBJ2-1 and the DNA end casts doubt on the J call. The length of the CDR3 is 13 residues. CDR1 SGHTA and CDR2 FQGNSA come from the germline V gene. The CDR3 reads CASSLQVRDEQFF. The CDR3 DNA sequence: TGTGCCAGCAGCTTACAGGTGCGGGATGAGCAGTTCTTC.

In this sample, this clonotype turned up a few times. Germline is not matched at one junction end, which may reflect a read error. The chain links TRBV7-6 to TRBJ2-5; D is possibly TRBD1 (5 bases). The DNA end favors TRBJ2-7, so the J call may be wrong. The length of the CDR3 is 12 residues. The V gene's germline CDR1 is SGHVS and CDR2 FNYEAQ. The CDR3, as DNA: TGTGCTAGCAGCACAGACAGATACGAGCAGTACTTC. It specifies CASSTDRYEQYF.

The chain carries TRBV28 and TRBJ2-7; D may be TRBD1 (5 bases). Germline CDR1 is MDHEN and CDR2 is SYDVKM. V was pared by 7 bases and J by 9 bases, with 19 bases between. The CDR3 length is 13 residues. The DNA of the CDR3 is TGTGCCAGCAATCCCACGGACACAGATACGCAGTACTTC. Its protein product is CASNPTDTDTQYF. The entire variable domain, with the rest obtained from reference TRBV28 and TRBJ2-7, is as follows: DVKVTQSSRYLVKRTGEKVFLECVQDMDHENMFWYRQDPGLGLRLIYFSYDVKMKEKGDIPEGYSVSREKKERFSLILESASTNQTSMYLCASNPTDTDTQYFGPGTRLTVT.